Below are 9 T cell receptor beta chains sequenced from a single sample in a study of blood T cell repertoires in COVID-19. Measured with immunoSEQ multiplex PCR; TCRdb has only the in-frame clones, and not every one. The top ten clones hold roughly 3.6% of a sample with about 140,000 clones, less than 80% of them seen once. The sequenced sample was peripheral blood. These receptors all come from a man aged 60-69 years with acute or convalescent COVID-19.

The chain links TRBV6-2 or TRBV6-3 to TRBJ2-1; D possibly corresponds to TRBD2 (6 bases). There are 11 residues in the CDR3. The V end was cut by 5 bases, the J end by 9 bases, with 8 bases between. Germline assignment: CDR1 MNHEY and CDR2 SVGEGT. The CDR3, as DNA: TGTGCCAGCAGTCAGGGAGGTGAGCAGTTCTTC. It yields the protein CASSQGGEQFF.

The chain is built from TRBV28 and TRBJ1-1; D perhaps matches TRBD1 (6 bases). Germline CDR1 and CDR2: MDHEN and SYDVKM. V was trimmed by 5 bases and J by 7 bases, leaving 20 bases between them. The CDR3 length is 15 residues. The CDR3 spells CASSPTQGLRDEAFF. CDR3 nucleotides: TGTGCCAGCAGTCCAACGCAGGGGCTCCGAGATGAAGCTTTCTTT. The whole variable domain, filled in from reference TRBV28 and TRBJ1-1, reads DVKVTQSSRYLVKRTGEKVFLECVQDMDHENMFWYRQDPGLGLRLIYFSYDVKMKEKGDIPEGYSVSREKKERFSLILESASTNQTSMYLCASSPTQGLRDEAFFGQGTRLTVV.

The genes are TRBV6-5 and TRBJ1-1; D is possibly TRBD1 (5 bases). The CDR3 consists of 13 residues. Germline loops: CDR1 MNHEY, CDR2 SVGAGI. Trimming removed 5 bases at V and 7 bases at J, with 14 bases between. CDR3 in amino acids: CASSPDRRGEAFF. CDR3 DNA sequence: TGTGCCAGCAGTCCTGACAGAAGAGGTGAAGCTTTCTTT.

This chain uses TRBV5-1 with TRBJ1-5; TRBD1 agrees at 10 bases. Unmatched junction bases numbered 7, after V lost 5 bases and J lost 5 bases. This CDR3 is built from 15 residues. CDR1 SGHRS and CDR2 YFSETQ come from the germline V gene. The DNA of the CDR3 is TGCGCCAGCAGTCGCGGGACAGGGGATGATCAGCCCCAGCATTTT. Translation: CASSRGTGDDQPQHF.

CDR3 region: CASSWGTGRSNSPLHF. In nucleotides, the CDR3 is TGTGCCAGCAGTTGGGGGACAGGGAGGTCAAATTCACCCCTCCACTTT. The chain combines TRBV27 with TRBJ1-6; 9 positions agree with TRBD1. The CDR3 extends over 16 amino acids. V gave up 4 bases and J gave up 7 bases; unmatched junction bases: 8. CDR1 is MNHEY, CDR2 SMNVEV, per germline (reference sequence).

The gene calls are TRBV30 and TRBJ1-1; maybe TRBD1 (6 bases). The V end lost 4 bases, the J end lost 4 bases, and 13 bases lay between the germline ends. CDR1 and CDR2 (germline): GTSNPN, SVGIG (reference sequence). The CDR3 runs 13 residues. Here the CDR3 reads CAWTTGSGTEAFF. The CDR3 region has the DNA TGTGCCTGGACCACAGGGTCGGGCACTGAAGCTTTCTTT.

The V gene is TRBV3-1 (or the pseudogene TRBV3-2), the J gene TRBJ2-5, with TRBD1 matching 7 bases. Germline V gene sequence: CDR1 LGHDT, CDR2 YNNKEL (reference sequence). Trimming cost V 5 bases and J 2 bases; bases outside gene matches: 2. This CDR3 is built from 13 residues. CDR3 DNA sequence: TGTGCCAGCAGCGCACAGGGGCAAGAGACCCAGTACTTC. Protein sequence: CASSAQGQETQYF.

CDR3 in amino acids: CASSLLPNTGELFF. CDR3 coding DNA: TGTGCCAGCAGCCTACTGCCGAACACCGGGGAGCTGTTTTTT. This rearrangement joins TRBV6-5 to TRBJ2-2; no firm D call. CDR3 length: 14 residues. The ends were cut back, 6 bases at V and 0 bases at J, with 8 bases in the middle. The germline V gene has CDR1 MNHEY and CDR2 SVGAGI.

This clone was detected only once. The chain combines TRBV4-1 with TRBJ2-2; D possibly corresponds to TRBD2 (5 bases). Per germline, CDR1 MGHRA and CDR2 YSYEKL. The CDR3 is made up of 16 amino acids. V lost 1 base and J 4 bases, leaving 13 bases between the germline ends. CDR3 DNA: TGCGCCAGCAGCCAAGTATACGGGGTCAGCACCGGGGAGCTGTTTTTT. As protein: CASSQVYGVSTGELFF.